This T cell receptor beta chain was identified during a study of blood T cell repertoires in COVID-19. Study-level information: Donors in the United States, Italy and Spain gave samples during acute or convalescent COVID-19. T cells, B-cell-depleted T cells, or PBMCs supplied cDNA or gDNA.

Methods used by the authors: For nucleated cells, counts were estimated from reference gene primer amplification. Assay: immunoSEQ multiplex PCR; the TCRdb copy retains only in-frame clones and omits some. V, J and clone size are taken as reported in that table, and D and trimming were inferred from the DNA itself. The table lists approximately 150,000 clones, over 75% of them singletons. CDR1 is LGHNA, CDR2 YNFKEQ, per germline. The CDR3 is 15 residues long. After removal of 4 bases from V and 5 bases from J, the junction contained 7 bases not matched to a gene. Material for sequencing was peripheral blood. The chain couples TRBV4-2 to TRBJ1-5; 8 positions agree with TRBD1. The sequence was obtained from a woman aged 50 to 60 with acute or convalescent COVID-19. In DNA form, the CDR3 reads TGTGCCAGCAGCCGAACAACAGGGGGGGATCAGCCCCAGCATTTT. Residues: CASSRTTGGDQPQHF.